The clone carrying this T cell receptor beta chain was counted only a few times. Antigen specificity is unknown. Each sorted subset replicate got 200 ng genomic DNA, roughly 30,000 genomes. The table came from immunoSEQ multiplex PCR; TCRdb's copy has only in-frame clones and leaves some out. The sample contains about 2,200,000 clones, 93% of which appear only once. CD45RO-negative cells were positively selected for CCR7, leaving out terminally differentiated effector memory CD45RA+ cells. Free of recent acute infections or vaccinations, the donors were healthy HIV-negative adults. The data belong to a study of shared clonotypes between healthy human individuals. General study results and limits: Across subsets, estimated richness was generally greater for naive than for memory populations. Tissue TCR repertoires likely differ from these blood-only repertoires.

This sequence was found in a man aged 18 to 29 in good health. Some clones in this sample may be carry-over from other donors' samples. Source material: naive CD8+ T cells from PBMCs.

As DNA, the CDR3 is TGTGCCAGCAGCGCCTTTCGAAACGTGAACACTGAAGCTTTCTTT. Its protein is CASSAFRNVNTEAFF. The chain has TRBV6-5 and TRBJ1-1; D is ambiguous. With 6 bases removed from V and 0 bases from J, the gap between germline ends came to 14 bases. There are 15 residues in the CDR3. CDR1 and CDR2 (germline): MNHEY, SVGAGI.